Listed here are 14 T cell receptor beta chains from one sample, sequenced in a study of T cell repertoires in cytomegalovirus infection. Using its own MiXCR run on the reads, TCRdb lists one record per CDR3 protein. The table has roughly 700,000 distinct CDR3 sequences, 30% to 40% seen once. Their antigen targets remain unknown. The sequencing here drew on cultured PBMCs, taken from culture after CMV antigen stimulation. Every receptor here comes from a human donor in good health (CMV status not recorded). Some clones in this sample may be carry-over from other donors' samples.

The chain couples TRBV5-1 to TRBJ2-2; D gene unclear. The CDR3 length is 15 residues. Germline CDR1 and CDR2: SGHRS and YFSETQ. Trimming took 4 bases from V and 0 from J, leaving 10 bases between them. The chain's CDR3 is CASSQNSANTGELFF. In nucleotides, the CDR3 is TGCGCCAGCAGCCAGAACAGCGCGAACACCGGGGAGCTGTTTTTT.

This chain links TRBV5-4 with TRBJ2-3, with unresolved D. V lost 0 bases, J lost 2 bases, and 7 bases lay in between. Germline values: CDR1 SGHNT, CDR2 YYREEE (reference sequence). The CDR3 length is 14 residues. The CDR3 spells CASSLDSFTDTQYF. The CDR3 DNA reads as TGTGCCAGCAGCTTGGACAGCTTCACAGATACGCAGTATTTT.

The V gene is TRBV20-1, the J gene TRBJ1-6; 7 nucleotides match TRBD1. V dropped 4 bases and J dropped 5; count of bases not matched to a gene: 11. The CDR3 length is 16 residues. Germline CDR1 reads DFQATT; CDR2 reads SNEGSKA (reference sequence). Here the CDR3 reads CSANRGYGLNNSPLHF. Written as DNA, the CDR3 is TGCAGTGCTAACAGGGGATACGGATTAAATAATTCACCCCTCCACTTT.

V is TRBV5-4 and J is TRBJ1-2; D gene uncertain. CDR1 SGHNT and CDR2 YYREEE come from the germline V gene (reference sequence). V lost 3 bases, J lost 6 bases, and 9 bases lay in between. CDR3 length equals 12 residues. DNA for the CDR3: TGTGCCAGCAGCTCCTCGGATCATGGCTACACCTTC. This translates into CASSSSDHGYTF.

The table lists this clonotype with a few counts. The V and J genes are TRBV10-3 and TRBJ1-1; 7 bases match TRBD1. CDR3 size: 14 residues. The V segment lost 5 bases and the J segment 3 bases; nucleotides outside the gene matches: 6. Germline V lookup: CDR1 ENHRY, CDR2 SYGVKD. CDR3 amino acids: CAISQGGKDTEAFF. The CDR3 nucleotides are TGTGCCATCAGTCAAGGGGGCAAGGACACTGAAGCTTTCTTT.

This clonotype came up a few times. This chain connects TRBV4-3 to TRBJ1-5, with TRBD1 matching over 7 bases. The V gene's germline CDR1 is LGHNA and CDR2 YSLEER. Trimming removed 1 base from V and 5 bases from J; junction bases left unmatched: 11. This CDR3 has 17 residues. CDR3 in amino acids: CASSQAASGQIYQPQHF. As DNA, the CDR3 is TGCGCCAGCAGCCAAGCGGCCTCGGGACAGATCTATCAGCCCCAGCATTTT.

The rearrangement links TRBV4-2 to TRBJ2-5, with D possibly being TRBD2 (6 bases). The germline V and J ends were trimmed by 1 base and 2 bases, with 14 bases remaining between them. The CDR3 consists of 16 residues. CDR1 is LGHNA and CDR2 is YNFKEQ in the germline V gene. CDR3 nucleotide sequence: TGTGCCAGCAGCCAAGGCCAGCGGGTTACACAAGAGACCCAGTACTTC. Its translation is CASSQGQRVTQETQYF.

The chain joins TRBV20-1 to TRBJ2-3, with D unclear. With 5 bases removed from V and 3 bases from J, the gap between germline ends came to 15 bases. CDR3 size: 14 residues. Germline V gives CDR1 DFQATT, CDR2 SNEGSKA (reference sequence). CDR3 nucleotide sequence: TGCAGTGCTGCTTCGATCGCCGGGACAGATACGCAGTATTTT. Its protein product is CSAASIAGTDTQYF.

This clonotype has just a few counts. The chain recombines TRBV7-2 with TRBJ2-3; D gene uncertain. The germline V gene encodes CDR1 SGHTA and CDR2 FQGNSA. The CDR3 runs to 14 residues. V gave up 3 bases and J gave up 0 bases, with 7 bases separating them. CDR3 amino acids: CASSFWGSTDTQYF. The DNA of the CDR3 is TGTGCCAGCAGCTTCTGGGGTAGCACAGATACGCAGTATTTT.

The V gene is TRBV12-3 or TRBV12-4, the J gene TRBJ1-6; 9 bases fit TRBD1. The CDR3 totals 16 residues. V dropped 1 base and J dropped 7; count of bases not matched to a gene: 5. The CDR3 DNA reads TGTGCCAGCAGTTTAGTGGGACAGGGACCAAATTCACCCCTCCACTTT. Its protein product is CASSLVGQGPNSPLHF.

The V and J genes are TRBV7-2 and TRBJ2-3; 7 bases agree with TRBD2. CDR1 SGHTA and CDR2 FQGNSA come from the germline V gene. The V segment lost 4 bases and the J segment 2 bases; nucleotides outside the gene matches: 6. This CDR3 has 15 amino acids. DNA for the CDR3: TGTGCCAGCAGCTATAGGCGGGGGTTCACAGATACGCAGTATTTT. This codes for CASSYRRGFTDTQYF.

This clonotype has more than one count but fewer than ten. V and J are TRBV7-9 and TRBJ2-5; perhaps TRBD1 as D (6 bases). Trimming left V 1 base short and J 4 bases short, with 13 bases between. Germline V gives CDR1 SEHNR, CDR2 FQNEAQ (reference sequence). This CDR3 has 15 residues. This CDR3 is CASSLGAQGLETQYF. In DNA, the CDR3 is TGTGCCAGCAGCTTAGGGGCACAGGGCCTAGAGACCCAGTACTTC.

CDR3 sequence (DNA): TGTGCCAGCACCGACCAAGGGAGGGCTAGCACAGATACGCAGTATTTT. Its protein product is CASTDQGRASTDTQYF. J is TRBJ2-3 and V is TRBV12-3 or TRBV12-4; TRBD2 matches at 7 bases. The CDR3 loop spans 16 amino acids. The trim removed 7 bases at V and 0 bases at J, leaving 10 bases unmatched.

This chain links TRBV11-1 with TRBJ2-3; a possible D gene is TRBD2 (6 bases). Germline V gene lookup returns CDR1 SGHAT and CDR2 FQDESV (reference sequence). The CDR3 runs 14 residues. V gave up 6 bases and J gave up 4 bases, with 14 bases separating them. The CDR3 spells CASSNVGLSDTQYF. For the CDR3, the DNA is TGTGCCAGCAGTAATGTGGGACTTTCAGATACGCAGTATTTT.